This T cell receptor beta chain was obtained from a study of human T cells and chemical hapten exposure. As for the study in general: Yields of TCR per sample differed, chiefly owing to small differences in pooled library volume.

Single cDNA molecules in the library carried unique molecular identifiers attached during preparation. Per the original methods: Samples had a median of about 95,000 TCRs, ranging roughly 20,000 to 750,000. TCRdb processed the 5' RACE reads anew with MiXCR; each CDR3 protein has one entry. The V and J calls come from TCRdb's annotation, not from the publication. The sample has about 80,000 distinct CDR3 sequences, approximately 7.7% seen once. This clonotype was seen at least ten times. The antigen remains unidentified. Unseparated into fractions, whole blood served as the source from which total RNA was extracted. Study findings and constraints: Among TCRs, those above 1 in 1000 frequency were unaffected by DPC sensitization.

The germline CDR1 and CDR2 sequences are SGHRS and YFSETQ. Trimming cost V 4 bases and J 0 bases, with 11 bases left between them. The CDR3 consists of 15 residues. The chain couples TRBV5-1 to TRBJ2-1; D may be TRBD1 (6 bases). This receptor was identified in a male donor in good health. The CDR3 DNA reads TGCGCCAGCAGCCCCTACAGGGCCTCCTACAATGAGCAGTTCTTC. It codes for CASSPYRASYNEQFF. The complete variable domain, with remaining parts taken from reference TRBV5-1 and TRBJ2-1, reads KAGVTQTPRYLIKTRGQQVTLSCSPISGHRSVSWYQQTPGQGLQFLFEYFSETQRNKGNFPGRFSGRQFSNSRSEMNVSTLELGDSALYLCASSPYRASYNEQFFGPGTRLTVL.